A single sample is the source of the 21 T cell receptor beta chains below, sequenced in a study of blood T cells in healthy people across ages (dated by TCRdb to 2015 to 2017). Receptors were amplified or captured by 5' RACE. These reads were obtained on an Illumina HiSeq 2500. A second PCR of roughly 7 to 11 cycles was performed with a sample-barcoded 5' primer and a J-beta primer mix. TCRdb cleaned the public reads at Q25 with fastp, built clones with MiXCR and kept in-frame beta chains. CDR3 protein duplicates are merged, each entry listing the most common genes and DNA. The sample table holds about 1 million distinct CDR3 sequences, of which less than 50% were seen once. The ten largest account for approximately 20% of the sample. Sequencing used blood. The receptors shown here come from a woman aged 55-69 years in good health.

CDR3 amino acids: CASRVTDGYTF. The CDR3 DNA is TGTGCCAGCAGGGTAACAGATGGCTACACCTTC. This chain links TRBV2 with TRBJ1-2; the D is unclear. This CDR3 comprises 11 residues. Germline-derived CDR1 and CDR2 are SNHLY and FYNNEI. Trimming stripped 6 bases from V and 6 bases from J, with 8 bases between. The full variable domain, its missing parts supplied by reference TRBV2 and TRBJ1-2, is EPEVTQTPSHQVTQMGQEVILRCVPISNHLYFYWYRQILGQKVEFLVSFYNNEISEKSEIFDDQFSVERPDGSNFTLKIRSTKLEDSAMYFCASRVTDGYTFGSGTRLTVV.

This chain joins TRBV7-9 and TRBJ2-1; TRBD1 matches at 10 bases. J was trimmed by 5 bases and V by 4 bases; bases with no gene match: 5. CDR3 length: 15 amino acids. CDR1 and CDR2 (germline): SEHNR, FQNEAQ (reference sequence). The chain's CDR3 is CASSSGQGLNNEQFF. The CDR3 DNA follows: TGTGCCAGCAGCTCGGGACAGGGGTTGAACAATGAGCAGTTCTTC.

Turning to this clonotype: A much more abundant neighbour one base away suggests this may be a read error. The chain has TRBV20-1 and TRBJ2-7, with 8 nucleotides matching TRBD1. CDR3 length equals 13 residues. Germline V lookup: CDR1 DFQATT, CDR2 SNEGSKA (reference sequence). The V gene end was trimmed by 8 bases and the J gene end by 5 bases; junction bases not matched to a gene: 11. The DNA of the CDR3 is TGCAGTCCACTACCGACAGGGGTCGACGAGCAGTACTTC. Amino acid sequence: CSPLPTGVDEQYF.

V is TRBV28 and J is TRBJ1-1; a weak D match, TRBD1 (5 bases). There are 13 residues in the CDR3. V was trimmed by 5 bases and J by 1 base, leaving 8 bases between them. Germline V gene data show CDR1 as MDHEN and CDR2 as SYDVKM. CDR3 nucleotides: TGTGCCAGCAGTGCGGGGGGGAACACTGAAGCTTTCTTT. This encodes CASSAGGNTEAFF.

This chain joins TRBV5-1 and TRBJ2-5; 9 bases agree with TRBD1. The CDR3 length is 16 residues. The V and J ends lost 5 bases and 5 bases, in that order; junction bases with no gene match: 13. The germline V gene encodes CDR1 SGHRS and CDR2 YFSETQ. The CDR3 nucleotides are TGCGCCAGCAGTTACCAGCGGACAGGGGTACAGGAGACCCAGTACTTC. Encoded protein: CASSYQRTGVQETQYF.

CDR3 in amino acids: CASSSPDANNEQFF. The CDR3 DNA sequence: TGTGCCAGCAGTTCCCCGGACGCTAACAATGAGCAGTTCTTC. The V and J genes are TRBV27 and TRBJ2-1, with D unresolved. This CDR3 has 14 amino acids. From germline, CDR1 is MNHEY and CDR2 SMNVEV (reference sequence). Trimming took 4 bases from V and 5 from J, leaving 12 bases between them.

In its sample, this clonotype was seen a few times. V gene TRBV6-5 combines with J gene TRBJ2-5, with D maybe TRBD1 (6 bases). This CDR3 is 14 amino acids long. Per the germline V gene, CDR1 is MNHEY and CDR2 is SVGAGI. V was trimmed by 4 bases and J by 11 bases, leaving 20 bases between them. The CDR3 is CASSFRAGVNEQYF. The CDR3 nucleotides read TGTGCCAGCAGTTTTAGGGCAGGGGTCAATGAGCAGTACTTC.

This clonotype was detected only a few times. Here the CDR3 reads CASSQGIEGGAYEQYF. In DNA form, the CDR3 reads TGTGCCAGCAGCCAAGGAATCGAGGGGGGTGCCTACGAGCAGTACTTC. The chain carries TRBV4-2 and TRBJ2-7; D assignment may be TRBD1 or TRBD2 (6 bases each). Germline CDR1 reads LGHNA; CDR2 reads YNFKEQ. CDR3 length: 16 amino acids. With 1 base removed from V and 2 bases from J, the gap between germline ends came to 15 bases.

The gene calls are TRBV13 and TRBJ2-7, with 11 positions matching TRBD1. From germline, CDR1 is PRHDT and CDR2 FYEKMQ (reference sequence). V shed 2 bases, J shed 9 bases, and the junction held 9 bases outside the gene matches. The CDR3 spans 15 residues. Here the CDR3 DNA reads TGTGCCAGCAGCTTATATGGACAGGGGGCCGTCGGGCAGTACTTC. Its protein product is CASSLYGQGAVGQYF.

For the CDR3, the DNA is TGTGCCAGCAGTAAGGCTAATTCCTACGAGCAGTACTTC. It encodes CASSKANSYEQYF. This chain links TRBV6-1 with TRBJ2-5; D not certain. The end of the DNA fits TRBJ2-7 better, so the J call may be wrong. This CDR3 comprises 13 residues. Germline loops: CDR1 MNHNS, CDR2 SASEGT.

This clonotype appeared a single time. The chain combines TRBV7-9 with TRBJ1-2; D perhaps matches TRBD1 (6 bases). The V gene lost 8 bases and the J gene lost 8 bases, with 24 bases spanning the gap. Germline CDR1 reads SEHNR; CDR2 reads FQNEAQ (reference sequence). The CDR3 sequence is 15 residues long. The CDR3 sequence is CASRRWGRTDKGYTF. The CDR3 nucleotides are TGTGCCAGCCGCCGGTGGGGGCGCACGGATAAGGGCTACACCTTC.

This clonotype was found a few times. The chain recombines TRBV29-1 with TRBJ2-1; the match to TRBD2 covers 8 bases. CDR3 length: 15 amino acids. V shed 6 bases and J 7 bases; nucleotides not matched to a gene: 14. The germline V gene encodes CDR1 SQVTM and CDR2 ANQGSEA. CDR3 sequence reads: CSVSRGGGPGNEQFF. In nucleotides, the CDR3 is TGCAGCGTATCTCGGGGGGGAGGGCCTGGGAATGAGCAGTTCTTC.

This clonotype has only a few counts. This chain joins TRBV11-2 and TRBJ2-1; D tentatively fits TRBD1 or TRBD2 (5 bases each). The germline V and J ends were trimmed by 7 bases and 4 bases, with 17 bases remaining between them. Per germline, CDR1 SGHAT and CDR2 FQNNGV. This CDR3 spans 15 amino acids. The CDR3 region has the DNA TGTGCCAGCAAGGGTTTGGGGGACCTATACAATGAGCAGTTCTTC. It translates to CASKGLGDLYNEQFF.

The CDR3 loop is CSARELAGGPNTGELFF. The CDR3 DNA reads TGCAGTGCTAGGGAACTAGCGGGAGGGCCCAACACCGGGGAGCTGTTTTTT. This chain connects TRBV20-1 to TRBJ2-2; 13 nucleotides align to TRBD2. The CDR3 loop spans 17 amino acids. The germline V gene has CDR1 DFQATT and CDR2 SNEGSKA (reference sequence). With 3 bases clipped from V and 2 bases from J, the junction kept 6 bases outside the gene matches.

This CDR3 is CSAEGGVLTQYF. The CDR3 DNA follows: TGCAGTGCTGAGGGGGGGGTTTTGACCCAGTACTTC. V usage is TRBV20-1 and J usage is TRBJ2-5; D is perhaps TRBD2 (7 bases). With 5 bases removed from V and 7 bases from J, the gap between germline ends came to 14 bases. CDR1 and CDR2 from the germline V gene are DFQATT and SNEGSKA (reference sequence). This CDR3 has 12 residues.

This clonotype was picked up a small number of times. The genes are TRBV20-1 and TRBJ1-2; D is unresolved. The CDR3 consists of 8 residues. From germline, CDR1 is DFQATT and CDR2 SNEGSKA (reference sequence). In DNA form, the CDR3 reads TGCAGACCCGGTGGCTACACCTTC. Translated: CRPGGYTF.

The genes are TRBV19 and TRBJ2-3; possible D gene TRBD2, 6 bases. Germline loops: CDR1 LNHDA, CDR2 SQIVND (reference sequence). V was shortened by 1 base and J by 0 bases, with 8 bases between the two germline ends. There are 15 residues in the CDR3. The CDR3: CASSIAGRSTDTQYF. The DNA of the CDR3 is TGTGCCAGTAGTATAGCCGGGAGAAGCACAGATACGCAGTATTTT. The full variable domain, completed using reference TRBV19 and TRBJ2-3, is DGGITQSPKYLFRKEGQNVTLSCEQNLNHDAMYWYRQDPGQGLRLIYYSQIVNDFQKGDIAEGYSVSREKKESFPLTVTSAQKNPTAFYLCASSIAGRSTDTQYFGPGTRLTVL.

In this sample, this clonotype turned up a few times. The chain employs TRBV20-1 and TRBJ2-5; 9 bases are a match to TRBD2. The CDR3 has 14 residues. V lost 3 bases and J lost 5; bases outside the gene matches: 7. The germline V gene has CDR1 DFQATT and CDR2 SNEGSKA (reference sequence). CDR3 residues: CSARSLAGLETQYF. CDR3 bases: TGCAGTGCTAGGAGTCTAGCGGGATTGGAGACCCAGTACTTC.

The gene calls are TRBV5-1 and TRBJ2-5; possibly TRBD1 or TRBD2 for D (5 bases each). Germline values: CDR1 SGHRS, CDR2 YFSETQ. The CDR3 contains 20 residues. Deletions cut 0 bases from V and 11 bases from J, with 35 bases between. This CDR3 reads CASSLVIRATGTKTYNEQYF. The CDR3 region has the DNA TGCGCCAGCAGCTTGGTAATTCGAGCAACCGGGACGAAAACCTACAATGAGCAGTACTTC.

This clonotype was seen a handful of times. The chain joins TRBV25-1 to TRBJ2-4; D ambiguous. Between the trimmed V and J ends, which lost 2 bases and 13 bases, there was a span of 15 bases. The CDR3 consists of 13 residues. Germline values: CDR1 MGHDK, CDR2 SYGVNS. The CDR3 DNA follows: TGTGCCAGCAGTGAAATGGTGAACAATGAGCAGTACTTC. This sequence encodes CASSEMVNNEQYF.

The chain uses TRBV12-5 and TRBJ2-7, with 13 bases aligning to TRBD2. V was pared by 0 bases and J by 7 bases, with 6 bases of the junction left unmatched. The germline gives CDR1 LGHNT, CDR2 FRNRAP. The CDR3 loop spans 16 amino acids. In DNA form, the CDR3 reads TGTGCTAGTGGTTTGGTTACTAGCGGGAGGGCCCATGAGCAGTACTTC. Protein: CASGLVTSGRAHEQYF.